Listed below are T cell receptor beta chains from one sample, sequenced in a study of blood T cell repertoires in COVID-19. Produced via immunoSEQ multiplex PCR; TCRdb's table is partial and in-frame only. The sample has around 43,000 clones, around 90% seen once. The specimen sequenced was peripheral blood. Receptors were obtained from a woman aged 70-85 years with acute or convalescent COVID-19. The CDR3 runs from the conserved cysteine through the conserved F or W. The D gene is left open where the match is weak. Expanded clones are given a class, and other clones once, few, many or no size at all.

NA	TRBV10-1	TRBJ2-1	NA	TGCGCCAGCAGTGAGGTAACAGGGTATGAGCAGTTCTTC	CASSEVTGYEQFF
NA	TRBV9	TRBJ2-3	NA	TGTGCCAGCAGCGTAGGTCTAGCTGGGAGCCTAGATACGCAGTATTTT	CASSVGLAGSLDTQYF
NA	TRBV4-1	TRBJ1-1	NA	TGCGCCAGCAGCCAAGATTGGAGGCAACTAAACACTGAAGCTTTCTTT	CASSQDWRQLNTEAFF
NA	TRBV14	TRBJ1-6	NA	TGTGCCAGCAGCCAAGGAACAAGATATAATTCACCCCTCCACTTT	CASSQGTRYNSPLHF
NA	TRBV6-2/TRBV6-3	TRBJ1-4	TRBD1	TGTGCCAGCAGCCTGCCCGGGACAGGGGTCGAAAAACTGTTTTTT	CASSLPGTGVEKLFF
NA	TRBV24-1	TRBJ2-5	NA	TGTGCCACCAGTGATTTGGCGGAACTAGAGACCCAGTACTTC	CATSDLAELETQYF
few	TRBV6-1	TRBJ1-5	TRBD1	TGTGCCAGCAGTGAAAAGGACAGGGGGTATCAGCCCCAGCATTTT	CASSEKDRGYQPQHF
NA	TRBV4-3	TRBJ2-3	NA	TGCGCCAGCAGCCAATCCCTGGGGGCTTCAACACTAGATACGCAGTATTTT	CASSQSLGASTLDTQYF
NA	TRBV28	TRBJ1-3	TRBD1	TGTGCCAGCAGTTTAGGGACAGGCAGTGGAAACACCATATATTTT	CASSLGTGSGNTIYF
once	TRBV7-2	TRBJ2-6	NA	TGTGCCAGCAGCTTCCTGGGGGCCAACGTCCTGACTTTC	CASSFLGANVLTF
NA	TRBV23-1	TRBJ1-5	NA	TGCGCCAGGGAGGTCCCGCCCCATAGCAATCAGCCCCAGCATTTT	CAREVPPHSNQPQHF
NA	TRBV27	TRBJ2-3	TRBD2	TGTGCCAGCAGTTTAACGACTAGCGGGGGGGCAGATACGCAGTATTTT	CASSLTTSGGADTQYF
NA	TRBV19	TRBJ2-3	NA	TGTGCCAGTAGTATATGGGGGACTGAGGGAGATACGCAGTATTTT	CASSIWGTEGDTQYF
once	TRBV11-2	TRBJ2-3	TRBD2	TGTGCCAGCAGCACCTATAGCGGGGAAGTACAACGAGATACGCAGTATTTT	CASSTYSGEVQRDTQYF
NA	TRBV4-3	TRBJ1-2	NA	TGCGCCAGCAGCCACACAGCGGGATCTGGCTACACCTTC	CASSHTAGSGYTF
NA	TRBV2	TRBJ1-1	TRBD1	TGTGCCAGCAGTGTCGGGACAGGGTACACTGAAGCTTTCTTT	CASSVGTGYTEAFF